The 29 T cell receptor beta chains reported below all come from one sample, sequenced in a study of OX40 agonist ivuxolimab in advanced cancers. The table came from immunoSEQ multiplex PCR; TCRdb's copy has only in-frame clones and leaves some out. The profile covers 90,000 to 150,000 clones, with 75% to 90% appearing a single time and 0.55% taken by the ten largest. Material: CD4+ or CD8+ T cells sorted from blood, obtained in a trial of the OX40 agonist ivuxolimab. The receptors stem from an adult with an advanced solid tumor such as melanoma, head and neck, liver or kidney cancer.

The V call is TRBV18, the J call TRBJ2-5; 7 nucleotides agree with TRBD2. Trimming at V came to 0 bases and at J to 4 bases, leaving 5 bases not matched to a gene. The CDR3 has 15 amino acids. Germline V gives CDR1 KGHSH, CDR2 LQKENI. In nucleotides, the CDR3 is TGTGCCAGCTCACCACCGGGGCTAGCGGTAGAGACCCAGTACTTC. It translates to CASSPPGLAVETQYF.

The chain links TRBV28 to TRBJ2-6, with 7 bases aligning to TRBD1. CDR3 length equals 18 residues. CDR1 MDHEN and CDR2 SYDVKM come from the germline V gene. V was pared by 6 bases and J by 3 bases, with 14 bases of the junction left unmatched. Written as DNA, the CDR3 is TGTGCCAGCAGGGACTCCGAAAGACAGGGTGGTGGGGCCAACGTCCTGACTTTC. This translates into CASRDSERQGGGANVLTF.

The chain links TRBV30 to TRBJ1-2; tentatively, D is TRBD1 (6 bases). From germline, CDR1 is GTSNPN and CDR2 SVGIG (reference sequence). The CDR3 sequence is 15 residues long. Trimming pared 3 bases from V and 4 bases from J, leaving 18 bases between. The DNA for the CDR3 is TGTGCCTGGAGAAGAGTACAGGGTAATACCTATGGCTACACCTTC. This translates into CAWRRVQGNTYGYTF.

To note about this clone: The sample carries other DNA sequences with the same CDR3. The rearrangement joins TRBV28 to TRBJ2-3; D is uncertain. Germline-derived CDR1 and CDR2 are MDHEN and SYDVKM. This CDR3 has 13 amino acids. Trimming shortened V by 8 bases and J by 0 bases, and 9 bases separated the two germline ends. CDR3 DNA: TGTGCCAGCGGTTCGGGTAGCACAGATACGCAGTATTTT. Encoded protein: CASGSGSTDTQYF.

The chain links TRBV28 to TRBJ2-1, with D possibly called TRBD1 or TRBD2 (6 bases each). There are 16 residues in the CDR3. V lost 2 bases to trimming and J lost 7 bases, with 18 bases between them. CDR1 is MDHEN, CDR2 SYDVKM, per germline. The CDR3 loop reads CASSLIPGAIRNEQFF. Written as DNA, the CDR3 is TGTGCCAGCAGTTTAATCCCGGGGGCGATCAGAAATGAGCAGTTCTTC.

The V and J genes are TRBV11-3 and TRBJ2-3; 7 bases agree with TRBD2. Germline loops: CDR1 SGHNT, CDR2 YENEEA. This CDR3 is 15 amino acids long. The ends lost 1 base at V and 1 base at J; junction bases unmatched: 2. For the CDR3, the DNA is TGTGCCAGCAGCTTAGGGGCGGGGGGCACAGATACGCAGTATTTT. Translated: CASSLGAGGTDTQYF.

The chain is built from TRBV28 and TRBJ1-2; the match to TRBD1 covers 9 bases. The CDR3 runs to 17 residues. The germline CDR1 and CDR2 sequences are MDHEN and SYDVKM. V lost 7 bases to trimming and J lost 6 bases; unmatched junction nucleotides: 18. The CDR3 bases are TGTGCCAGCATTGGGGGTGGGATGGGACAGGGCATCCATGGCTACACCTTC. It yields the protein CASIGGGMGQGIHGYTF.

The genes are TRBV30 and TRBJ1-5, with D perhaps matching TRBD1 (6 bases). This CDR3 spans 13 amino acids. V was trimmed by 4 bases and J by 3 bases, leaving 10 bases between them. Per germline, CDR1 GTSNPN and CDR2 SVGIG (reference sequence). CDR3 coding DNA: TGTGCCTGGAACAGGGCGAACAATCAGCCCCAGCATTTT. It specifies CAWNRANNQPQHF.

CDR3: CASSDRTGSDTQYF. CDR3 nucleotide sequence: TGTGCCAGCAGTGACCGGACAGGGTCAGATACGCAGTATTTT. V gene TRBV6-4 combines with J gene TRBJ2-3; 8 bases are shared with TRBD1. After removal of 2 bases from V and 4 bases from J, the junction contained 2 bases not matched to a gene. CDR1 and CDR2 from the germline V gene are MRHNA and SNTAGT. This CDR3 region has 14 residues.

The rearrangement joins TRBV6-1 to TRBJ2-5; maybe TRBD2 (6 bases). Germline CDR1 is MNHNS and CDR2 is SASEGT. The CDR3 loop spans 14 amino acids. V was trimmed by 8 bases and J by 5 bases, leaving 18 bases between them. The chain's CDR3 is CASAQHRGWETQYF. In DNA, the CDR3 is TGTGCCAGCGCCCAACACCGGGGGTGGGAGACCCAGTACTTC.

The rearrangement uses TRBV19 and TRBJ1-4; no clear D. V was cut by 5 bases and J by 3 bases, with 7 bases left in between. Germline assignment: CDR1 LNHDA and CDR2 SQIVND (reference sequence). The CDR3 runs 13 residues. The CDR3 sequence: CASSGQPNEKLFF. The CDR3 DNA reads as TGTGCCAGTAGTGGGCAGCCTAATGAAAAACTGTTTTTT.

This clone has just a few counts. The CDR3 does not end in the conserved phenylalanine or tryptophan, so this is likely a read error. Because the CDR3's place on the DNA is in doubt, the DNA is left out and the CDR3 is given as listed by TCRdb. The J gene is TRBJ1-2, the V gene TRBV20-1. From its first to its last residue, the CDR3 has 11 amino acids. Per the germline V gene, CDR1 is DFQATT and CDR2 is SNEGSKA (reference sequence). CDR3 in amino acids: CSARDQGLLYS.

CDR3 in amino acids: CAWSLIDGNQPQHF. CDR3 nucleotide sequence: TGTGCCTGGAGTTTGATAGATGGGAATCAGCCCCAGCATTTT. J is TRBJ1-5 and V is TRBV30; D gene ambiguous. The CDR3 is 14 residues long. Germline CDR1 GTSNPN, CDR2 SVGIG (reference sequence). Trimming cost V 2 bases and J 4 bases, with 12 bases left between them. Full variable domain (rest looked up from reference TRBV30 and TRBJ1-5): SQTIHQWPATLVQPVGSPLSLECTVEGTSNPNLYWYRQAAGRGLQLLFYSVGIGQISSEVPQNLSASRPQDRQFILSSKKLLLSDSGFYLCAWSLIDGNQPQHFGDGTRLSIL.

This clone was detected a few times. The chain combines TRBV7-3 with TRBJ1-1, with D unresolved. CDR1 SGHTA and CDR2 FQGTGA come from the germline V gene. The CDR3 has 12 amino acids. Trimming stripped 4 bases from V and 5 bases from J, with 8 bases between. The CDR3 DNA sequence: TGTGCCAGCAGCTCCCGAGGAACTGAAGCTTTCTTT. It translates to CASSSRGTEAFF.

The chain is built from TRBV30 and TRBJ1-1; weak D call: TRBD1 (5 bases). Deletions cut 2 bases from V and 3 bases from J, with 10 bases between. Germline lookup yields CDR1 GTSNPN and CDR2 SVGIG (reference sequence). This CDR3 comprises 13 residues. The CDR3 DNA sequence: TGTGCCTGGAGTCTCGGAGGGGACACTGAAGCTTTCTTT. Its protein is CAWSLGGDTEAFF.

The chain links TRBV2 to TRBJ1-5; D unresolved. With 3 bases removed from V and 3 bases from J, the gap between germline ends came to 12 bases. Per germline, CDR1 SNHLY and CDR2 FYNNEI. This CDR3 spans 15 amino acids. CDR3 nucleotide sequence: TGTGCCAGCAGTGAGAGGACGGCCTCCAATCAGCCCCAGCATTTT. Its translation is CASSERTASNQPQHF.

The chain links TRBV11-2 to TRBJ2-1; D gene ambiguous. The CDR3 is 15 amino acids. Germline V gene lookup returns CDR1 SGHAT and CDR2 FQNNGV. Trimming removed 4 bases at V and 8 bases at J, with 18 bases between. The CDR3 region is CASSSAVGSPHEQFF. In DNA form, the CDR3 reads TGTGCCAGCAGCTCCGCAGTTGGCAGCCCCCATGAGCAGTTCTTC. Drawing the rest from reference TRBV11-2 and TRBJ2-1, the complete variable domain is EAGVAQSPRYKIIEKRQSVAFWCNPISGHATLYWYQQILGQGPKLLIQFQNNGVVDDSQLPKDRFSAERLKGVDSTLKIQPAKLEDSAVYLCASSSAVGSPHEQFFGPGTRLTVL.

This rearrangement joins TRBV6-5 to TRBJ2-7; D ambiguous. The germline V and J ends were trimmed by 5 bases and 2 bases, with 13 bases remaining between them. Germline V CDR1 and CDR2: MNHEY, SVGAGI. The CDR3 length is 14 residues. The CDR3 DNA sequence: TGTGCCAGCAGTACCCCAAGTAGGGCCTACGAGCAGTACTTC. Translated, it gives CASSTPSRAYEQYF.

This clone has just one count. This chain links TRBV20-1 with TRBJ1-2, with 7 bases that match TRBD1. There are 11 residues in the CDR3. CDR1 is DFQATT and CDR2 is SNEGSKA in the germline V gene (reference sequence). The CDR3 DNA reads TGCTGCCGAGACAGGGTGAAAGGCTACACCTTC. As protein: CCRDRVKGYTF.

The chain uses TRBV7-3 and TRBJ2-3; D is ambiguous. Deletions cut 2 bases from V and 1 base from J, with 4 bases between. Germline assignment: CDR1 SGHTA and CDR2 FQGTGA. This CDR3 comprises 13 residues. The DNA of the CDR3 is TGTGCCAGCAGCTTATCGGGCACAGATACGCAGTATTTT. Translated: CASSLSGTDTQYF.

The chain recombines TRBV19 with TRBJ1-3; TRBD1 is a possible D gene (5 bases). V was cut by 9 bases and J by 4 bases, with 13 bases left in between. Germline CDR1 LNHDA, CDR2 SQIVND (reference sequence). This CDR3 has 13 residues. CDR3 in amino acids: CASETGVGNTIYF. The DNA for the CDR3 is TGTGCCAGCGAAACAGGAGTCGGAAACACCATATATTTT. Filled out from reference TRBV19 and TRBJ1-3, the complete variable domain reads DGGITQSPKYLFRKEGQNVTLSCEQNLNHDAMYWYRQDPGQGLRLIYYSQIVNDFQKGDIAEGYSVSREKKESFPLTVTSAQKNPTAFYLCASETGVGNTIYFGEGSWLTVV.

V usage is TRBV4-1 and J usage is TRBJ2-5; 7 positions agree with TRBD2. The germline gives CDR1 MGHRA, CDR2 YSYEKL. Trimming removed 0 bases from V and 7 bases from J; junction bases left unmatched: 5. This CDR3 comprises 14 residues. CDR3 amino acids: CASSQDEERGTQYF. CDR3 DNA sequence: TGCGCCAGCAGCCAAGACGAGGAGCGGGGGACCCAGTACTTC.

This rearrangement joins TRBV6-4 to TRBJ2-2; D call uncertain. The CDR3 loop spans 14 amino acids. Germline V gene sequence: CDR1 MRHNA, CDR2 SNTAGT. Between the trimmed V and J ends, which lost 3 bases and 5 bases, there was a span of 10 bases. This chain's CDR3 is CASSEGSWTGELFF. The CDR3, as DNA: TGTGCCAGCAGTGAGGGGTCGTGGACCGGGGAGCTGTTTTTT.

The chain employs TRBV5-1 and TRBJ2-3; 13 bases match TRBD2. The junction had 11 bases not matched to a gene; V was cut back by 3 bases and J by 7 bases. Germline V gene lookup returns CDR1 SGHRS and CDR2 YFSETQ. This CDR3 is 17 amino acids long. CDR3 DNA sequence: TGCGCCAGCAGCTCCGCGTCTACTAGCGGGGGGGCGAATACGCAGTATTTT. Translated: CASSSASTSGGANTQYF.

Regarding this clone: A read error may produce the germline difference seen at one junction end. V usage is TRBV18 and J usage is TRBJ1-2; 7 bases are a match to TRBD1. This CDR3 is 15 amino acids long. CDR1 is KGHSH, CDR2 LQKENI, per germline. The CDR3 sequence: CASSPADRVNDGYTF. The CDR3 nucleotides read TGTGCCAGCTCACCGGCCGACAGGGTTAACGATGGCTACACCTTC.

The CDR3 loop reads CASSLLQGSENEQYF. The CDR3 bases are TGTGCCAGCAGCTTGCTCCAGGGGTCGGAAAACGAGCAGTACTTC. The chain joins TRBV11-3 to TRBJ2-7; D is perhaps TRBD1 (6 bases). Germline V CDR1 and CDR2: SGHNT, YENEEA. V gave up 3 bases and J gave up 5 bases, with 17 bases separating them. The CDR3 contains 15 residues.

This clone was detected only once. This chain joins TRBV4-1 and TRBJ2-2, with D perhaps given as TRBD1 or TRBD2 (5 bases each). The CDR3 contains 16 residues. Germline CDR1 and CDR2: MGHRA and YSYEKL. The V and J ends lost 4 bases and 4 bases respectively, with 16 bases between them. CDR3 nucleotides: TGCGCCAGCAGCCCCACGGGATGGGACGGCACCGGGGAGCTGTTTTTT. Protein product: CASSPTGWDGTGELFF.

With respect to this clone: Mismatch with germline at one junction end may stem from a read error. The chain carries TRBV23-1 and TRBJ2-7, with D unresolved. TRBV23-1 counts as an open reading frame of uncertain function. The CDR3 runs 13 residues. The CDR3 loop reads CASSPCGDSKLFF. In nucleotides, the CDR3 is TGCGCCAGCAGTCCGTGTGGCGACTCCAAGTTATTCTTC.

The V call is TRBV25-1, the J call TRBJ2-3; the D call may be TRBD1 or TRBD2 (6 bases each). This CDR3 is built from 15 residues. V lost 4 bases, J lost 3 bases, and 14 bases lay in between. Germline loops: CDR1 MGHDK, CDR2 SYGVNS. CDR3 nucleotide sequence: TGTGCCAGCAGTGGTTTGGGGGGCCGAACAGATACGCAGTATTTT. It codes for CASSGLGGRTDTQYF.